This T cell receptor beta chain was retrieved from a study of shared clonotypes between healthy human individuals. As for the study in general: Per donor, CD8 memory used one plate, CD8 naive used two, CD4 memory used three and CD4 naive used three.

V gave up 4 bases and J gave up 4 bases; unmatched junction bases: 4. Germline assignment: CDR1 SGHTA and CDR2 FQGNSA. CDR3 length equals 15 residues. Sequencing used immunoSEQ multiplex PCR; TCRdb keeps in-frame clones, though not all of them. In the table there are about 2.1 million clones, just over 90% of which are singletons. Concerning this clone: Antigen unknown.

Terminally differentiated effector memory CD45RA+ cells were excluded from the naive CD8 cells, which were CD45RO-negative and positively selected for CCR7. Study outcomes and limitations: When compared with the clonotypes that were shared by all four sorted-subset donors, the non-shared clonotypes turned out to have lower generation probabilities. The rarefaction results pointed to incomplete sorted-subset sequencing despite large depth.

The source of this sequence is a man aged 18 to 29 in good health. Some clones in this sample may be carry-over from other donors' samples. The V gene is TRBV7-2, the J gene TRBJ2-7; TRBD2 matches 13 bases. Material: naive CD8+ T cells from PBMCs. DNA for the CDR3: TGTGCCAGCAGCTCCGGACTAGCGGGAGAATACGAGCAGTACTTC. Its translation is CASSSGLAGEYEQYF.